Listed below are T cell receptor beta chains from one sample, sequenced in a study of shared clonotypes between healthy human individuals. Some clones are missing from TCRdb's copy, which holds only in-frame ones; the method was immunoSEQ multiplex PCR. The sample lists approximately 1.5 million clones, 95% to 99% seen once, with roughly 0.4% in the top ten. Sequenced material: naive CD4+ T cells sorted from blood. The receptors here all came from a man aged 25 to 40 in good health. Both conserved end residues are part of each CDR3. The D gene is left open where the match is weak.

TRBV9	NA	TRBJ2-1	CASSANEGGRRVF	TGTGCCAGCAGCGCTAACGAGGGGGGGCGCAGGGTCTTC
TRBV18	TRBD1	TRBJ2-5	CASSPPTGTETQYF	TGTGCCAGCTCACCACCGACAGGGACAGAGACCCAGTACTTC
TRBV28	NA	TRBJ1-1	CASSLLLNTEAFF	TGTGCCAGCAGTTTACTCCTGAACACTGAAGCTTTCTTT
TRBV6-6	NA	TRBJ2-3	CASTTPPAVMQYF	TGTGCCAGCACCACCCCCCCCGCGGTGATGCAGTATTTT
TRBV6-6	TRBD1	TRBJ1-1	CASSYSRQGVSEAFF	TGTGCCAGCAGTTACTCCCGACAGGGAGTATCGGAAGCTTTCTTT
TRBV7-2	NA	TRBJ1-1	CASSFLRRNEAFF	TGTGCCAGCAGCTTCCTTCGACGGAATGAAGCTTTCTTT
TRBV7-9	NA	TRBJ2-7	CASSHRAISSYEQYF	TGTGCCAGCAGCCACAGGGCTATTAGCTCCTACGAGCAGTACTTC
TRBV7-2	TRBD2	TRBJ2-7	CASSPAGGPEQYF	TGTGCCAGCAGCCCAGCGGGAGGCCCCGAGCAGTACTTC
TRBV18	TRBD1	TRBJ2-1	CASSPRQGGAYEQFF	TGTGCCAGCTCACCAAGACAGGGCGGAGCATATGAGCAGTTCTTC
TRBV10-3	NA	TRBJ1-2	CAISTTGGIYGYTF	TGTGCCATCAGTACCACGGGGGGAATCTATGGCTACACCTTC
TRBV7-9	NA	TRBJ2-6	CASSSSVPGANVLTF	TGTGCCAGCAGCTCCTCCGTCCCCGGGGCCAACGTCCTGACTTTC
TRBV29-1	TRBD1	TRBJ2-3	CSVDRTFGQVSPDTQYF	TGCAGCGTTGACAGGACCTTTGGACAGGTCTCTCCGGATACGCAGTATTTT
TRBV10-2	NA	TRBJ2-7	CASRREGDGVREQYF	TGCGCCAGCCGGCGAGAGGGCGACGGGGTAAGGGAGCAGTACTTC
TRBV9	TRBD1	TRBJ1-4	CASSVALGGYEKLFF	TGTGCCAGCAGCGTAGCTTTAGGGGGCTACGAAAAACTGTTTTTT
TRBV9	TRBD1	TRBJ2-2	CASSPTGSNTGELFF	TGTGCCAGCAGTCCGACAGGGTCGAACACCGGGGAGCTGTTTTTT